The sequence of this TCR beta chain was determined in a study of blood T cell repertoires in COVID-19. Overall study context: The United States, Italy and Spain provided the acute and convalescent COVID-19 samples. In each case, the material was cDNA or gDNA derived from T cells, B-cell-depleted T cells, or PBMCs.

In the authors' methods: Reference gene primers were amplified, and this amplification served to estimate nucleated cell counts. Assay: immunoSEQ multiplex PCR; the TCRdb copy retains only in-frame clones and omits some. V, J and clone size derive from that table, while D and trimming were established from the DNA sequence. The data hold about 140,000 clones, with over 80% observed a single time. The CDR3 totals 14 residues. V lost 2 bases to trimming and J lost 8 bases; unmatched junction nucleotides: 6. The germline gives CDR1 SGDLS, CDR2 YYNGEE. The genes are TRBV9 and TRBJ1-4; 7 bases are a match to TRBD1. This TCR came from a woman older than 75 with acute or convalescent COVID-19. Sequences were obtained from peripheral blood. This chain's CDR3 is CASSVTGLGEKLFF. The CDR3 region has the DNA TGTGCCAGCAGCGTGACAGGGCTGGGCGAAAAACTGTTTTTT.